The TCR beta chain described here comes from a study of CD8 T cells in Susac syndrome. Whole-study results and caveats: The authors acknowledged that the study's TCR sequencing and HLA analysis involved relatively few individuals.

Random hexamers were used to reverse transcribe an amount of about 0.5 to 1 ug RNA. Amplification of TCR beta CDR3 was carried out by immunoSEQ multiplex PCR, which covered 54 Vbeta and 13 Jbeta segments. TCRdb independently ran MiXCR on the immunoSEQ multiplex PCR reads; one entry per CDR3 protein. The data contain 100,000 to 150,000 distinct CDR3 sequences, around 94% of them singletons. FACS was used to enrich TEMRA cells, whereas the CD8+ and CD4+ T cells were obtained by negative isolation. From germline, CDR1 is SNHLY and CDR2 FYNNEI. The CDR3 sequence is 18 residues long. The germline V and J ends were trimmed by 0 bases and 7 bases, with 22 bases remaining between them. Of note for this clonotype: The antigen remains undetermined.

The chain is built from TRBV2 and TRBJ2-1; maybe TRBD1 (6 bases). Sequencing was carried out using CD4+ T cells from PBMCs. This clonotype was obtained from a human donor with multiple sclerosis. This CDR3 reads CASSEALPGVVSQNEQFF. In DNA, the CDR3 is TGTGCCAGCAGTGAAGCGCTTCCAGGGGTAGTCAGTCAGAATGAGCAGTTCTTC.